The entry below gives a single TCR beta chain sequence along with its context. The specificity of this receptor is unknown. There are no base qualities to consult, and no much larger clone falls within one base. Libraries were prepared through multiplex PCR. Sequenced using an Illumina HiSeq 4000. TCR beta libraries were built with iRepertoire HTBI primers and Arm-PCR amplification of CDR3 regions. Before sequencing, the PCR products underwent gel purification. The source study handled its data this way. Gene usage analysis of CDR3 amino acid clonotypes used the approximately 62 TRBV and 11 to 15 TRBJ segments found across samples. COPE and FqMerger were used to merge filtered high-quality paired reads into contigs. BLAST was used to align contigs to the IMGT TRBV, TRBD and TRBJ reference genes, and CDR3 was defined following IMGT. Clonotypes above 0.1% frequency were classified as highly expanded clones. Shannon entropy was used to measure repertoire diversity, and the Gini coefficient was used to measure V-J evenness. Clonotypes shared by more than one individual were considered public. Clones were called with MiXCR by TCRdb after fastp trimmed the public reads at Q25, and only in-frame beta chains were retained. Each CDR3 protein appears once, grouped with its most common genes and DNA. The V and J calls and clone size come from TCRdb's table, not from the authors' own analysis. Here the sample has about 500,000 distinct CDR3 sequences; approximately 12% occur a single time. The ten biggest clones cover around 10% of the sample.

The sample originates from a study of regulatory T cells in long-lasting Graves disease (dated by TCRdb to the early 2020s). At the level of the whole study: Newly diagnosed Graves' disease patients had taken antithyroid drugs for less than 3 months. This study used TCR sequencing and RNA sequencing of peripheral blood to compare persistent Graves' disease patients against newly diagnosed Graves' disease patients. The study took place in China and was registered as a clinical trial. TCR sequencing covered 13 persistent and roughly 20 newly diagnosed Graves' disease patients, around 35 samples in total.

From the cysteine up to the phenylalanine, the CDR3 has a length of 16 residues. Only CDR3 DNA remains: 48 bases, in frame from the first base. Sequences SEHNR (CDR1) and FQNEAQ (CDR2) are obtained from the germline V gene (reference sequence). The sample's time point label, decoded: newly diagnosed GD, antithyroid drugs for less than 3 months. RNA was extracted from PBMCs in TRIzol for both TCR sequencing and RNA sequencing. The diagnosis of Graves' disease followed American Thyroid Association guidelines. The patients came from an endocrinology department in Xi'an, China. From each patient, around 9 milliliters of peripheral blood was collected into an EDTA anticoagulant tube. Ficoll Paque Plus density gradient separation was used to isolate PBMCs, and no additional T cell sorting was done. An Agilent 2100 Bioanalyzer and agarose gel were used to check RNA quality, while a NanoDrop 2000 measured RNA concentration.

Findings and caveats that apply to the study as a whole: Only peripheral blood was studied, because thyroid tissue, the primary lesion, was inaccessible. Patients with persistent disease shared more public clonotypes (around 2,500) than newly diagnosed patients did (more than 900). The authors acknowledged the small sample size as a limitation that may reduce accuracy. TRBV28, TRBJ1-2 and TRBJ2-5 were preferentially used in persistent disease, while TRBV20-1 and TRBJ2-1 were favored in newly diagnosed disease. Compared with newly diagnosed patients, persistent Graves' disease patients had lower TCR Shannon entropy and fewer highly expanded clones, which suggests clonal expansion. Sequencing and analysis were restricted to the TCR beta chain.

These data also formed part of another study, on T cells in Graves' hyperthyroidism and ophthalmopathy. Reported in the second study: A patient counted as having stable Graves' hyperthyroidism if no progression to ophthalmopathy occurred over 18 months of follow-up. Hyperthyroidism patients were newly diagnosed, had a disease duration of under 2 months, and were aged 18 to 65 years. Exclusion was applied to patients with uncontrolled infections, other autoimmune diseases, pregnancy or lactation. Diagnoses were based on clinical symptoms, serum thyroxine and TRAb, thyroid ultrasound and orbital computed tomography. For the first round of RT-PCR on the TCR CDR3, the HTBI primer set was used together with the Qiagen OneStep RT-PCR kit. Most expanded thyroid clonotypes (frequency above 0.001) were also detected in blood, a finding suggesting that blood repertoires may reflect thyroid immune responses. Ophthalmopathy was separated from stable hyperthyroidism by a 13 V-J signature model, with approximately 86% sensitivity and roughly 84% specificity obtained in cross-validation and 80%/75% obtained in testing. In validation, the model predicted progression to ophthalmopathy with approximately 69% sensitivity and about 72% specificity, a median of 6.5 months before onset. To identify distinguishing TCR V-J signatures, a discovery cohort of around 100 patients was used, comprising 43 with Graves' ophthalmopathy and roughly 60 with stable Graves' hyperthyroidism. Whether ophthalmopathy could be predicted prospectively was tested in an independent validation cohort made up of some 20 hyperthyroidism patients plus 17 patients who later progressed to ophthalmopathy. The 85 to 100 discovery patients were divided at random into training and test sets in a 7:3 ratio. In more than five Graves' hyperthyroidism patients, the study also compared T-cell repertoires from thyroid tissue with T-cell repertoires from blood. After blood sampling, hyperthyroidism patients were treated with methimazole at a starting dose of 30 mg daily, and ophthalmopathy patients were treated with high-dose intravenous methylprednisolone. Libraries were constructed in a second round of multiplex PCR, after which size selection and purification were performed. Libraries were sequenced paired-end with 100 bp reads on an Illumina HiSeq2000. Raw data were processed with SOAPnuke, discarding reads with adapters, uncalled bases, mean Phred below 15, or no exact constant-primer or identifier match. High-quality paired reads were merged with COPE v1.2.5, and unique nucleotide sequences were defined as clonotypes. MiTCR v1.1 was used to align the clonotypes against IMGT TRBV, TRBD and TRBJ reference segments. Only V-J combinations with frequency above 0.0001, covering 99% to 99.2% of repertoires, were analysed. The TCS score was defined as F50 (clonal expansion) divided by E x V (chaos), with BLOSUM62-based TCRdist calculated between CDR3 peptides within each V-J. Welch's t-statistics and random forest reduced around 510 V-J features to 13, which were used in a naive Bayes classifier (R e1071). Sample size was not statistically predetermined, and investigators were not blinded to group allocation. According to the paper, TCR Vbeta CDR3 sequencing was carried out on over 130 peripheral blood samples, which came from some 41 ophthalmopathy, roughly 75 hyperthyroidism and about 17 progressor patients.

Recombination linked TRBV7-9 to TRBJ2-1, and TRBD1 aligns with 11 junction nucleotides. The J call may not be correct, given that the DNA end is closer to TRBJ2-5. Source: peripheral blood mononuclear cells (PBMCs), taken at new diagnosis, from a patient treated with antithyroid drugs. This TCR came from a woman aged 25 to 45 with Graves disease. Donor details come from another sample of the same person, matched by shared clones. The base sequence is TGTGCCAGCAGCCGACGGACCGGGACAGGGGGAGAGACCCAGTACTTC. Its coded protein is CASSRRTGTGGETQYF.